The clone carrying this TCR delta chain came up many times. The data belong to a study of γδ T cells in repeated Plasmodium falciparum infection. Each sorted gammadelta sample had TRG and TRD chains sequenced. TCRdb redid clone calling on the multiplex PCR reads using CATT. The table records over 45,000 delta-chain clones, around 1.6% of them present only once. Germline loops: CDR1 GEAIGNYY, CDR2 EKD. CDR3 length: 19 residues. J gave up 3 bases and V 3 bases, and 16 bases lay outside the gene matches. Flow sorting of PBMC yielded separate Vgamma9/Vdelta2+ and Vdelta2-negative gammadelta T cell populations for bulk repertoire analysis.

This clonotype was obtained from a pool of human donors (malaria-infected and uninfected, not separated). The sequenced sample consisted of gamma-delta T cells from blood. The rearrangement joins TRDV2 to TRDJ1; TRDD3 matches 12 bases. The CDR3 sequence: CACDDVLGDTRPLADKLIF. DNA of the CDR3: TGTGCCTGTGACGACGTACTGGGGGATACCCGCCCCTTGGCCGATAAACTCATCTTT.